The 3 T cell receptor beta chains below come from one sample, sequenced in a study of technical replicates of blood from four donors. Generated by immunoSEQ multiplex PCR, the TCRdb table keeps only in-frame clones and is missing some. The sample has approximately 50,000 clones; 70% to 90% are singletons. The sample consisted of PBMCs. The source is a human donor in good health. Some clones in this sample may be carry-over from other donors' samples.

V and J are TRBV5-1 and TRBJ1-2, with 8 positions matching TRBD1. The CDR3 is 14 residues long. Germline trimming cut 2 bases from V and 8 bases from J; bases unmatched to any gene: 8. Germline values: CDR1 SGHRS, CDR2 YFSETQ. Here the CDR3 reads CASSLSQQGDGYTF. The CDR3 DNA follows: TGCGCCAGCAGCTTATCTCAACAGGGGGACGGCTACACCTTC.

The V call is TRBV5-4, the J call TRBJ1-1; a weak D match, TRBD1 (5 bases). V dropped 0 bases and J dropped 1 base, with 13 bases sitting between them. Germline V gene lookup returns CDR1 SGHNT and CDR2 YYREEE (reference sequence). The CDR3 has 16 amino acids. CDR3 nucleotides: TGTGCCAGCAGCTTGGATCCAGGGTGGCAGAACACTGAAGCTTTCTTT. Translation: CASSLDPGWQNTEAFF.

The chain carries TRBV6-1 and TRBJ1-4; TRBD1 matches 9 bases. V trimming: 5 bases; J trimming: 6 bases; junction bases outside the gene matches: 4. This CDR3 is built from 14 residues. The germline V gene encodes CDR1 MNHNS and CDR2 SASEGT. The chain's CDR3 is CASSLGTGYEKLFF. The CDR3 bases are TGTGCCAGCAGTCTCGGGACAGGGTATGAAAAACTGTTTTTT.